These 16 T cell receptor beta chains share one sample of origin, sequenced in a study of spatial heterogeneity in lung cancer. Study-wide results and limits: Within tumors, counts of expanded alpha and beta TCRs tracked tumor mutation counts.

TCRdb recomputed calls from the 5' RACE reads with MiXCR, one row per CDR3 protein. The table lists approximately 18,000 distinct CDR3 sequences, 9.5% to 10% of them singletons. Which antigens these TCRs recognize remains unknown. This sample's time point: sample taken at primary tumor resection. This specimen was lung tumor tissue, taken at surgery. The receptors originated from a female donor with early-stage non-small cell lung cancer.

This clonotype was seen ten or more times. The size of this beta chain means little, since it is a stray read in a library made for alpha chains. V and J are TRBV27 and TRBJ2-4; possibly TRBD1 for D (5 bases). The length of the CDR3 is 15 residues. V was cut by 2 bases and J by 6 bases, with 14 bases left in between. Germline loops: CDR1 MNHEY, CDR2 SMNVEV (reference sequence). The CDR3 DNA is TGTGCCAGCAGTTTACAGGGCAGGGTTCGAAACATTCAGTACTTC. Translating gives CASSLQGRVRNIQYF.

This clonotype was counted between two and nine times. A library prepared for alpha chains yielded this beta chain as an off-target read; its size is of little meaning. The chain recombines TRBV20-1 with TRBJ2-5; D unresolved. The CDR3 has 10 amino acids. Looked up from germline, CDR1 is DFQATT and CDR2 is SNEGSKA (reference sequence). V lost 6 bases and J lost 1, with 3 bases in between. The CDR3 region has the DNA TGCAGTGCGGCCCAAGAGACCCAGTACTTC. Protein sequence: CSAAQETQYF.

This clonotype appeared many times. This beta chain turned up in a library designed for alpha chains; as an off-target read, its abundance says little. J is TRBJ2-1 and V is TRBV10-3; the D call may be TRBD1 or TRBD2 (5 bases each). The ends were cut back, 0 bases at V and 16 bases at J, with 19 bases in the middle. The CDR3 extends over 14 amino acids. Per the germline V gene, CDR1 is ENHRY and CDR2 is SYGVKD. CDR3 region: CAISESLGQGEVFF. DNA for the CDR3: TGTGCCATCAGTGAGTCTTTGGGTCAGGGAGAAGTCTTCTTC.

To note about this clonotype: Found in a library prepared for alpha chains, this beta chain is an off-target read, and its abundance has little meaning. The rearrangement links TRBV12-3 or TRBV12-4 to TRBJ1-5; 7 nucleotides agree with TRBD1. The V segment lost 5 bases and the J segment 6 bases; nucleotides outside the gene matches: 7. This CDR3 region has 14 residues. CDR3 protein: CASSSGDSAQPQHF. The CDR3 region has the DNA TGTGCCAGCAGTAGTGGGGACAGCGCTCAGCCCCAGCATTTT.

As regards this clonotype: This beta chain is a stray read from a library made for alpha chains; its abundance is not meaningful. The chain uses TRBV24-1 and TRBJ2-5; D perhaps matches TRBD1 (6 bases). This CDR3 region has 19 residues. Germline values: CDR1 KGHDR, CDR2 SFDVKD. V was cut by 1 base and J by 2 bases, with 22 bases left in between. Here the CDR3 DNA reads TGTGCCACCAGTGATTTCCGGGACACCCCACTCGTTTCACAAGAGACCCAGTACTTC. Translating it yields CATSDFRDTPLVSQETQYF.

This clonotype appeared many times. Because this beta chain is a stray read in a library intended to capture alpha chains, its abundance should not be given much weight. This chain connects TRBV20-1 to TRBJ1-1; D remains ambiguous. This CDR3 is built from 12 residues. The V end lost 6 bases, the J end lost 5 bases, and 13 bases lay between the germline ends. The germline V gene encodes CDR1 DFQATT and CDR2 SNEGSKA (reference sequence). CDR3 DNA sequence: TGCAGTGCCTCACTGCCGGAGACTGAAGCTTTCTTT. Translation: CSASLPETEAFF.

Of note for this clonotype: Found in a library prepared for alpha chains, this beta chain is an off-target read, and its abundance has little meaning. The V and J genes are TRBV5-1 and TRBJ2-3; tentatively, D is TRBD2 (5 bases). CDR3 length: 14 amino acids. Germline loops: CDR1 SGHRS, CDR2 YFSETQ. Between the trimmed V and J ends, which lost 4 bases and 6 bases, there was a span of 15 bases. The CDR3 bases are TGCGCCAGCAGCGGAGACATGGGGAGCGATACGCAGTATTTT. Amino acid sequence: CASSGDMGSDTQYF.

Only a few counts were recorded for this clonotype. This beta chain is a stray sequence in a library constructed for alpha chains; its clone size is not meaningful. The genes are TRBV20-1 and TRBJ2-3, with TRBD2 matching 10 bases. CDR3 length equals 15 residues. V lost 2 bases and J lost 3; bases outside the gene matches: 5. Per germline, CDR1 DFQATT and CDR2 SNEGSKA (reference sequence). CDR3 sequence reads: CSARSSGGLTDTQYF. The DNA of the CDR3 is TGCAGTGCTAGAAGTAGCGGGGGGCTTACAGATACGCAGTATTTT.

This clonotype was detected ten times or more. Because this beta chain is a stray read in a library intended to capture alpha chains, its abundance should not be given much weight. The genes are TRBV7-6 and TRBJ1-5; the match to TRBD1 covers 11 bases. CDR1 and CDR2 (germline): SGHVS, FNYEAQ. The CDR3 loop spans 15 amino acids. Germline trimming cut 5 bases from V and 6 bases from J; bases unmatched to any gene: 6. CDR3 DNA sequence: TGTGCCAGCAGCGGACAGGGGGCGCGAGGTCAGCCCCAGCATTTT. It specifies CASSGQGARGQPQHF.

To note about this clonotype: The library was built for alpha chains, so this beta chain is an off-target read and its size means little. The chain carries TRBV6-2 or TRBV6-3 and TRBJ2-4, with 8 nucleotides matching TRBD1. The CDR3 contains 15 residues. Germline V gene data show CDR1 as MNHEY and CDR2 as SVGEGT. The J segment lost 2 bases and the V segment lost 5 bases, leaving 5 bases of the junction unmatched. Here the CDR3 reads CASSQGARTKNIQYF. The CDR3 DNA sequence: TGTGCCAGCAGTCAGGGGGCGCGTACCAAAAACATTCAGTACTTC.

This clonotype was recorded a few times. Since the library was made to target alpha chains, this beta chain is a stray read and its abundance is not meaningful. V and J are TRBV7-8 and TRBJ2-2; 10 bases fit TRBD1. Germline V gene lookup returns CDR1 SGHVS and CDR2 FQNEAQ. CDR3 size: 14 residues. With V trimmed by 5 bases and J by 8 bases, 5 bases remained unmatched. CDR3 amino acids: CASSQRQGAGELFF. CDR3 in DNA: TGTGCCAGCAGCCAACGACAGGGGGCGGGGGAGCTGTTTTTT. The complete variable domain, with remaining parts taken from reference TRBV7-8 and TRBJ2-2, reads GAGVSQSPRYKVAKRGQDVALRCDPISGHVSLFWYQQALGQGPEFLTYFQNEAQLDKSGLPSDRFFAERPEGSVSTLKIQRTQQEDSAVYLCASSQRQGAGELFFGEGSRLTVL.

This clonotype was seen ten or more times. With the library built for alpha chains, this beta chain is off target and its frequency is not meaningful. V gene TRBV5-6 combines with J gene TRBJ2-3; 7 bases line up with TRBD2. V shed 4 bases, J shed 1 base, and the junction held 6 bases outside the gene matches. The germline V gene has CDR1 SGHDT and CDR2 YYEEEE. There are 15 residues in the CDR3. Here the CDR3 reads CASSLRGVGTDTQYF. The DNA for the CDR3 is TGTGCCAGCAGCCTCCGGGGGGTAGGCACAGATACGCAGTATTTT.

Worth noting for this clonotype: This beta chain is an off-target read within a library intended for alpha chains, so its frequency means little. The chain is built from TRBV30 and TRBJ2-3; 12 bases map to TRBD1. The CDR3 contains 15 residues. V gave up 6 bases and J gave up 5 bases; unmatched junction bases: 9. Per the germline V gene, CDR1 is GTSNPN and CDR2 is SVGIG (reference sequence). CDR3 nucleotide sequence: TGTGCCTGTAGTCCGGGACAGGGGGCGGGAGATACGCAGTATTTT. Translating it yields CACSPGQGAGDTQYF.

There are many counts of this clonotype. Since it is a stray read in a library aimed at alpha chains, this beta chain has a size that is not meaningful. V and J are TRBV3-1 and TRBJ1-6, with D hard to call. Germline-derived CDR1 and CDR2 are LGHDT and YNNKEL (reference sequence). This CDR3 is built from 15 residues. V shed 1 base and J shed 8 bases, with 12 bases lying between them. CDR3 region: CASSQVSGADSPLHF. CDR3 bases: TGTGCCAGCAGCCAAGTCTCCGGTGCAGATTCACCCCTCCACTTT.

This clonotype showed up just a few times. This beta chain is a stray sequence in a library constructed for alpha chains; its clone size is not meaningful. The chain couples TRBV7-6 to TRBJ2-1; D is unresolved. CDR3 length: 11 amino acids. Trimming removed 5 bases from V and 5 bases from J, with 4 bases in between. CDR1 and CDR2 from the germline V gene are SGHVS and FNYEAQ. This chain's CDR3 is CASSLNNEQFF. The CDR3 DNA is TGTGCCAGCAGCCTAAACAATGAGCAGTTCTTC.

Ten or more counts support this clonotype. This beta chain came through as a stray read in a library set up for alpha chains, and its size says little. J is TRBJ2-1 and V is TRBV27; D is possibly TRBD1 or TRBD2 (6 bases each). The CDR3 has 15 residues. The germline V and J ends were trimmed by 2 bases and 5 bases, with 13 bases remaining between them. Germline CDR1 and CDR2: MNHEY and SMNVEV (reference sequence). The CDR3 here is CASSLNGGGNNEQFF. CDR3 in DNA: TGTGCCAGCAGTTTAAACGGGGGCGGAAACAATGAGCAGTTCTTC.